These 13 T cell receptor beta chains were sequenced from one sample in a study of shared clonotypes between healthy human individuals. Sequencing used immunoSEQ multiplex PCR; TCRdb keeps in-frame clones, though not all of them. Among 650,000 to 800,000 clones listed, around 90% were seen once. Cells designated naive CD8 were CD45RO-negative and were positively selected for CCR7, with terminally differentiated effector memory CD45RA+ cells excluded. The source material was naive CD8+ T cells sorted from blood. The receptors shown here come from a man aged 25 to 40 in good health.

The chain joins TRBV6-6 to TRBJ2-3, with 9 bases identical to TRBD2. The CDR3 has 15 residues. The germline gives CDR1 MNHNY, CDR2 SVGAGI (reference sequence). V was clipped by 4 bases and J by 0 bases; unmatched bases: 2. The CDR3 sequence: CASSFSGSSTDTQYF. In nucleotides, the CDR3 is TGTGCCAGCAGTTTTAGCGGGAGTAGCACAGATACGCAGTATTTT.

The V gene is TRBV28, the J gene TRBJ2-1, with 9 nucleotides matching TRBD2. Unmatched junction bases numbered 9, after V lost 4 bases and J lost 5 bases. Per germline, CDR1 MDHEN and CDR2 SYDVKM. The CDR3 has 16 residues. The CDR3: CASSSIAGAPNNEQFF. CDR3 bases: TGTGCCAGCAGTTCGATAGCGGGAGCCCCAAACAATGAGCAGTTCTTC.

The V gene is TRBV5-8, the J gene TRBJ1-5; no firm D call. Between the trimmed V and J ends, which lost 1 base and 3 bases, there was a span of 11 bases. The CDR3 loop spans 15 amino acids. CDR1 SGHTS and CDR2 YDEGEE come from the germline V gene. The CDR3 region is CASSLYISSNQPQHF. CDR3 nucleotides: TGTGCCAGCAGCTTGTATATATCCTCCAATCAGCCCCAGCATTTT.

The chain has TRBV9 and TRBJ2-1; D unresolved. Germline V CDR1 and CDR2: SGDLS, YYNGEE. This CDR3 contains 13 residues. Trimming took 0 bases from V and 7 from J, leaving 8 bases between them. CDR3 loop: CASSVEEWNEQFF. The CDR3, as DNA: TGTGCCAGCAGCGTAGAAGAGTGGAATGAGCAGTTCTTC.

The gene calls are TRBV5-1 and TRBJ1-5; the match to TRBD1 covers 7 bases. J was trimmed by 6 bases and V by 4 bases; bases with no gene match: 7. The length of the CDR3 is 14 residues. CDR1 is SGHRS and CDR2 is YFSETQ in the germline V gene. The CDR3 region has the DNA TGCGCCAGCAGCCTCAGAGGGGGCATTCAGCCCCAGCATTTT. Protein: CASSLRGGIQPQHF.

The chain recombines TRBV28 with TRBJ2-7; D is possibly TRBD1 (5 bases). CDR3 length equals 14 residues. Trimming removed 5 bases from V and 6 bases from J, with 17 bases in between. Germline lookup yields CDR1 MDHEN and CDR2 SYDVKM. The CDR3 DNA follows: TGTGCCAGCAGTCCTCTTCGACAGTCCCGCGAGCAGTACTTC. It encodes CASSPLRQSREQYF.

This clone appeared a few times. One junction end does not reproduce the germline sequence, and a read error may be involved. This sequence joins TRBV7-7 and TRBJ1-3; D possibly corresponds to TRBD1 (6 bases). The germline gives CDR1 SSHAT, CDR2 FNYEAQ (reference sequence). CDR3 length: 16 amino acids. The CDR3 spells CASSSTGQNSGNTIYF. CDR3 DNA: TGTGCTAGCAGCTCCACGGGACAAAACTCTGGAAACACCATATATTTT.

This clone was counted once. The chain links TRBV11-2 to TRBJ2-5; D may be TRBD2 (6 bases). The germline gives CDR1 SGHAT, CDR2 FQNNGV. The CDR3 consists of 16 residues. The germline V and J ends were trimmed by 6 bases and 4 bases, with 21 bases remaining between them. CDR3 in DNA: TGTGCCAGCAGGTTACCGTGGCAGGGAGGAGGAGAGACCCAGTACTTC. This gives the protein CASRLPWQGGGETQYF.

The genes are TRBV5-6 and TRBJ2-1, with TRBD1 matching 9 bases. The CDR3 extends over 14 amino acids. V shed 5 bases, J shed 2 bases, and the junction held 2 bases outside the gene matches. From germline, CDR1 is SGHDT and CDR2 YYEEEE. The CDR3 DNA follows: TGTGCCAGCAGGTGGACAGGGGCCTACAATGAGCAGTTCTTC. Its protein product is CASRWTGAYNEQFF.

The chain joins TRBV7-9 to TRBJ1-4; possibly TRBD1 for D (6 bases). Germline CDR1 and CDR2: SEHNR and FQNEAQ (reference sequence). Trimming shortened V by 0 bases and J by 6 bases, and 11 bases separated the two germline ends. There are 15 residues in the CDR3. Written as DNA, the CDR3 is TGTGCCAGCAGCTTAGCGCAGGGGCGGGATGAAAAACTGTTTTTT. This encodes CASSLAQGRDEKLFF.

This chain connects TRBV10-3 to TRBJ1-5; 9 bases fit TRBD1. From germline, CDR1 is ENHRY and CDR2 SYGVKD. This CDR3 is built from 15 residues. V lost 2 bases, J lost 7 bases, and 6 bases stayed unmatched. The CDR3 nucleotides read TGTGCCATCAGTGAGGAAACAGGGGGCGGGCAGCCCCAGCATTTT. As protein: CAISEETGGGQPQHF.

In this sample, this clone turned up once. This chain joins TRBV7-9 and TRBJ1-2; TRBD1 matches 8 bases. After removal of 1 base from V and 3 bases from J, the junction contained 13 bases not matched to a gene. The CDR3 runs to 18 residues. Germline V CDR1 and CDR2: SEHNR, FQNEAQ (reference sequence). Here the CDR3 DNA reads TGTGCCAGCAGCTTAGTTGAAAACAGGGGGATGGTATACTATGGCTACACCTTC. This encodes CASSLVENRGMVYYGYTF. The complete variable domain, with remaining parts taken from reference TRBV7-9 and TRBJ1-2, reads DTGVSQNPRHKITKRGQNVTFRCDPISEHNRLYWYRQTLGQGPEFLTYFQNEAQLEKSRLLSDRFSAERPKGSFSTLEIQRTEQGDSAMYLCASSLVENRGMVYYGYTFGSGTRLTVV.

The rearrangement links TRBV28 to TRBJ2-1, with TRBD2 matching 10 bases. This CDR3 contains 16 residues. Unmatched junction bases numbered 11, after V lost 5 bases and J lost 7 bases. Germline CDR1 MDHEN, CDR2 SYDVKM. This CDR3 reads CASSVELAGYVNEQFF. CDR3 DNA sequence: TGTGCCAGCAGTGTAGAACTAGCGGGATATGTAAATGAGCAGTTCTTC.